The entry that follows covers one TCR beta chain sequence. Per the germline V gene, CDR1 is SEHNR and CDR2 is FQNEAQ (reference sequence). Trimming at V came to 10 bases and at J to 2 bases, leaving 11 bases not matched to a gene. This CDR3 has 15 residues. The data are from a study of human versus mouse CDR3 diversity and MHC coevolution. Cells were CD45RO-negative CD62L-positive naive CD4 T cells sorted from PBMCs. Assay used: immunoSEQ multiplex PCR; TCRdb lists only in-frame clones, some missing. The sample comprises about 77,000 clones, approximately 90% of which are singletons, and less than 0.19% rests with the top ten.

This TCR was sampled from a person aged 30-70 years in good health. The V gene is TRBV7-9, the J gene TRBJ1-3, with 7 positions matching TRBD1. Sequenced: naive CD4+ T cells from blood. Subset noted: CD45RO-negative CD62L-positive naive CD4 T cells. The CDR3: CAITGQTSTGNTIYF. The CDR3, as DNA: TGTGCCATCACGGGACAGACCTCGACTGGAAACACCATATATTTT.